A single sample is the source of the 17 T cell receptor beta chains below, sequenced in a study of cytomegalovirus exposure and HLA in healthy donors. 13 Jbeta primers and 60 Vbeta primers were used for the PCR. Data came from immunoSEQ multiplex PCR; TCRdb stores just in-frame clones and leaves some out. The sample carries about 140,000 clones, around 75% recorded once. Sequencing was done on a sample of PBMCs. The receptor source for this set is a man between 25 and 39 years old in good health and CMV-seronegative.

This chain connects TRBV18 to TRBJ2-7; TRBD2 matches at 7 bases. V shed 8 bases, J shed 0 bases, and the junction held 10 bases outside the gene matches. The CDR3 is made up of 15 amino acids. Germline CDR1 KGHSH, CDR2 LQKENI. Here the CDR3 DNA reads TGTGCCAGCACGCCGGGGGGTCAAAGCTCCTACGAGCAGTACTTC. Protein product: CASTPGGQSSYEQYF.

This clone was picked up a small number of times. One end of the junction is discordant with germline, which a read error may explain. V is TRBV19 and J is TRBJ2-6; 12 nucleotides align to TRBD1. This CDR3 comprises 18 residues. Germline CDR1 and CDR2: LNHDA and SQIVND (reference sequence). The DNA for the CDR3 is TGTGCCAGTAGTTTGGGACAGGGGGCTTCCTCTGGGGCCAACGGCCTGACTTTC. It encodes CASSLGQGASSGANGLTF.

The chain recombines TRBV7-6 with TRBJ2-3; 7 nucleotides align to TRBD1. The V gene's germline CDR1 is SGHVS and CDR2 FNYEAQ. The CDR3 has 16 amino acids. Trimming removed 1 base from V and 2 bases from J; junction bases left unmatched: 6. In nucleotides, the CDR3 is TGTGCCAGCAGCTTAGTAGGGGGCCTAACCACAGATACGCAGTATTTT. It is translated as CASSLVGGLTTDTQYF.

The CDR3 nucleotides are TGTGCCAGCAGCTTAAGCACAGGGAACTACGAGCAGTACTTC. This sequence encodes CASSLSTGNYEQYF. V gene TRBV7-2 combines with J gene TRBJ2-7, with D possibly being TRBD1 (6 bases). Trimming cost V 2 bases and J 3 bases, with 11 bases left between them. The CDR3 is 14 amino acids. Germline loops: CDR1 SGHTA, CDR2 FQGNSA.

The CDR3 sequence: CASSSWTSGSVDEQFF. The CDR3 coding sequence is TGTGCCAGCAGCTCTTGGACTAGCGGTTCGGTCGATGAGCAGTTCTTC. The chain carries TRBV7-3 and TRBJ2-1; 10 bases fit TRBD2. The CDR3 loop spans 16 amino acids. CDR1 is SGHTA and CDR2 is FQGTGA in the germline V gene. Germline trimming cut 4 bases from V and 8 bases from J; bases unmatched to any gene: 11.

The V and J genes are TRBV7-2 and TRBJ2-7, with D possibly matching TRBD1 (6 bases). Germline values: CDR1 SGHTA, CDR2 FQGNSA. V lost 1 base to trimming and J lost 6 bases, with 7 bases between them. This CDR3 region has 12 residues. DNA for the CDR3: TGTGCCAGCAGCTTAGGGGACATCGAGCAGTACTTC. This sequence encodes CASSLGDIEQYF.

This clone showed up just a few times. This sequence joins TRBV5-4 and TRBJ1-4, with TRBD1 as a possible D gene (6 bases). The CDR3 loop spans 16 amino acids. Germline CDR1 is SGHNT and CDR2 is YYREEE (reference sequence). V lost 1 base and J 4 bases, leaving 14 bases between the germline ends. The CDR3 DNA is TGTGCCAGCAGCTTGACGGGGGGCGCCGGTAATGAAAAACTGTTTTTT. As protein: CASSLTGGAGNEKLFF.

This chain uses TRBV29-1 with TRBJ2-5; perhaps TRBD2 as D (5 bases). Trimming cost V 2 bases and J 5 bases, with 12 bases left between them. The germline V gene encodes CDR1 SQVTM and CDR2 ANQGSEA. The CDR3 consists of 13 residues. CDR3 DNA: TGCAGCGTTGAACGGGTGGGCGGGGAGACCCAGTACTTC. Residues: CSVERVGGETQYF.

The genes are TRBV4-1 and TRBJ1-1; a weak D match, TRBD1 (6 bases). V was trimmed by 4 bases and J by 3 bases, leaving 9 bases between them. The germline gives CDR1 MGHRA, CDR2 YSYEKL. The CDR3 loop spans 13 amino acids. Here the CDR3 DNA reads TGCGCCAGCAGCCCCCACAGGGACACTGAAGCTTTCTTT. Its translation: CASSPHRDTEAFF.

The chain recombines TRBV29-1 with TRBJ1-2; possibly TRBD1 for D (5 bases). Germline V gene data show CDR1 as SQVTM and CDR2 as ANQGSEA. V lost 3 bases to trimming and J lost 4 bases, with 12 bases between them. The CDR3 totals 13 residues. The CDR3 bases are TGCAGCGTTGAGGAGGGCAGGGTCTATGGCTACACCTTC. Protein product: CSVEEGRVYGYTF. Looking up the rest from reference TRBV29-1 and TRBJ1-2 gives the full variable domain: SAVISQKPSRDICQRGTSLTIQCQVDSQVTMMFWYRQQPGQSLTLIATANQGSEATYESGFVIDKFPISRPNLTFSTLTVSNMSPEDSSIYLCSVEEGRVYGYTFGSGTRLTVV.

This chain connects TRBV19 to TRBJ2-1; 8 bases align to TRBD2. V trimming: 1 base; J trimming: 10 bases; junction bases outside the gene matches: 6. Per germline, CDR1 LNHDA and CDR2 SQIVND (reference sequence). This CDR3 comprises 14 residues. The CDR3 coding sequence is TGTGCCAGTAGTATAGCGGGAGGGCCTAGAGAGCAGTTCTTC. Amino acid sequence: CASSIAGGPREQFF.

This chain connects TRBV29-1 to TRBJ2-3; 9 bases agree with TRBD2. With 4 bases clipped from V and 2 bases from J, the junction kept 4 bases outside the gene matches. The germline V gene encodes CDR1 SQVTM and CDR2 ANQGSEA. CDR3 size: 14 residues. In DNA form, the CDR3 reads TGCAGCGTTGGCGTGGGACTAGCCACAGATACGCAGTATTTT. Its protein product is CSVGVGLATDTQYF.

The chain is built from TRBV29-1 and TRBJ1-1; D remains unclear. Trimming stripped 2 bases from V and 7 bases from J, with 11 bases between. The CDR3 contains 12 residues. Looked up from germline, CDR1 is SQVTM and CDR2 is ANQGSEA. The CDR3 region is CSVELQTVEAFF. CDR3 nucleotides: TGCAGCGTTGAATTACAGACGGTTGAAGCTTTCTTT. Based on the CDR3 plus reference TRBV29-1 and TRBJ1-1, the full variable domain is SAVISQKPSRDICQRGTSLTIQCQVDSQVTMMFWYRQQPGQSLTLIATANQGSEATYESGFVIDKFPISRPNLTFSTLTVSNMSPEDSSIYLCSVELQTVEAFFGQGTRLTVV.

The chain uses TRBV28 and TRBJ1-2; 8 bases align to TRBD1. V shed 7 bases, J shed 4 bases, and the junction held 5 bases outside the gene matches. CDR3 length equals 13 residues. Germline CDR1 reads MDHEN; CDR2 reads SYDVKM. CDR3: CASTRQGTYGYTF. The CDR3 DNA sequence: TGTGCCAGCACCCGACAGGGGACCTATGGCTACACCTTC.

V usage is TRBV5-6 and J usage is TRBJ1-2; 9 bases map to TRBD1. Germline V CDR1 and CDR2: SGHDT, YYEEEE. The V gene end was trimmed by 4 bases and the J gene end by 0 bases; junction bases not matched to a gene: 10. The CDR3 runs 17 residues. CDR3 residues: CASSTTGGGGSNYGYTF. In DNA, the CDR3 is TGTGCCAGCAGCACGACAGGGGGAGGAGGCTCTAACTATGGCTACACCTTC.

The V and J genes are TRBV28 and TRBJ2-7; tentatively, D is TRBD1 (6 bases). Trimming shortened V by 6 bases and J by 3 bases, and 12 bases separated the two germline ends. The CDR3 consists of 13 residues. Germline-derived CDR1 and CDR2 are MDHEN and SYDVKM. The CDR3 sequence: CASSKGQFYEQYF. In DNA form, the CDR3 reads TGTGCCAGCAGCAAAGGACAGTTCTACGAGCAGTACTTC.

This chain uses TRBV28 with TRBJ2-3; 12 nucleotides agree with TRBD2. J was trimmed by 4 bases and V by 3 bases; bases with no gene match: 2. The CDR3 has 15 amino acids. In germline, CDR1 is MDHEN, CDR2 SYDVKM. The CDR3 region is CASSFLAGGSDTQYF. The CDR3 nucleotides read TGTGCCAGCAGTTTCCTAGCGGGGGGGTCAGATACGCAGTATTTT.